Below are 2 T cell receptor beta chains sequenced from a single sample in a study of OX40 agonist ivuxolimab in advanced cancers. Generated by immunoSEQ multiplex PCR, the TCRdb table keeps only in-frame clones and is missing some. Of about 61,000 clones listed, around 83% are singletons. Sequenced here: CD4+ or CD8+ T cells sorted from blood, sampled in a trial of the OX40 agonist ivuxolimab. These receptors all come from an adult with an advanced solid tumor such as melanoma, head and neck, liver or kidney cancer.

CDR3: CAISEPGRAAETQYF. The CDR3 nucleotides are TGTGCCATCAGTGAGCCGGGACGGGCGGCGGAGACCCAGTACTTC. The rearrangement joins TRBV10-3 to TRBJ2-5; D could derive from TRBD1 or TRBD2 (5 bases each). The CDR3 is 15 amino acids. Germline V gene lookup returns CDR1 ENHRY and CDR2 SYGVKD. Trimming removed 2 bases from V and 5 bases from J, with 15 bases in between.

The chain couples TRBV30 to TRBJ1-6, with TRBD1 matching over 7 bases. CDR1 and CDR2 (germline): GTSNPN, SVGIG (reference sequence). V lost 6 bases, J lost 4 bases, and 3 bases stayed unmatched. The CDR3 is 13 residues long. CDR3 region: CACGDSYNSPLHF. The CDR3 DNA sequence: TGTGCCTGCGGGGACAGTTATAATTCACCCCTCCACTTT.